This T cell receptor (beta chain) was documented in a study of T cell clonality in common variable immunodeficiency. Regarding the study as a whole: Fewer deletions and N-nucleotide insertions were reportedly seen in common variable immunodeficiency TCR beta sequences. What drives increased CVID clonality needs T cell subpopulation sequencing.

As concerns this clone: Its antigen is currently unknown. Sequencing ends 3 residues short of the CDR3 end; the germline J gene provides the rest.

Patients had low serum IgG, IgA and/or IgM and specific antibody deficiency. Replacement immunoglobulin had been given to every CVID subject for at least one year. This CDR3 contains 15 residues. V shed 2 bases and J shed 6 bases, with 11 bases lying between them. The V gene's germline CDR1 is SGHTA and CDR2 FQGTGA. Control and CVID samples contributed equal amounts of genomic DNA. Here immunoSEQ multiplex PCR was the method, and the copy in TCRdb shows in-frame clones only, minus some. The sample presents more than 30,000 clones, none singletons. The source is a human donor with common variable immunodeficiency. Sequencing used peripheral blood mononuclear cells. V and J are TRBV7-3 and TRBJ1-6, with a weak D call TRBD1 (5 bases). The sequenced part of the CDR3 DNA is TGTGCCAGCAGCTTAGCGGCGGGGCTTAATTCACCC. This sequence encodes CASSLAAGLNSP. The full CDR3 protein is CASSLAAGLNSPLHF.